Shown below are 26 T cell receptor beta chains from a single sample sequenced in a study of blood T cell repertoires in COVID-19. Clones were read by immunoSEQ multiplex PCR, and TCRdb kept only the in-frame ones, dropping some. The sample carries hundreds of thousands of clones, around 90% recorded once. Sequenced input: peripheral blood. Receptor source: a woman in her thirties or forties who had recovered from COVID-19.

The chain uses TRBV7-3 and TRBJ2-6, with D possibly TRBD2 on 5 matching bases. Germline CDR1 and CDR2: SGHTA and FQGTGA. Trimming pared 4 bases from V and 0 bases from J, leaving 16 bases between. The CDR3 runs 18 residues. The CDR3 DNA reads TGTGCCAGCAGCTCCCTGGGCGGGCGAAGCTCTGGGGCCAACGTCCTGACTTTC. It specifies CASSSLGGRSSGANVLTF.

The chain joins TRBV5-1 to TRBJ1-2; 8 bases align to TRBD1. Germline V gene data show CDR1 as SGHRS and CDR2 as YFSETQ. V trimming: 9 bases; J trimming: 6 bases; junction bases outside the gene matches: 16. CDR3 length equals 15 residues. CDR3 coding DNA: TGCGCCACCAAGCAGCCCGACAGGGGTTGGGATGGCTACACCTTC. It encodes CATKQPDRGWDGYTF. Full variable domain (remainder filled in from reference TRBV5-1 and TRBJ1-2): KAGVTQTPRYLIKTRGQQVTLSCSPISGHRSVSWYQQTPGQGLQFLFEYFSETQRNKGNFPGRFSGRQFSNSRSEMNVSTLELGDSALYLCATKQPDRGWDGYTFGSGTRLTVV.

The chain carries TRBV19 and TRBJ1-6; maybe TRBD1 (5 bases). The length of the CDR3 is 15 residues. Trimming took off 1 base at V and 8 bases at J, with 12 bases between the two ends. CDR1 and CDR2 (germline): LNHDA, SQIVND (reference sequence). The CDR3 coding sequence is TGTGCCAGTAGTATAGGAGCAGGGTGGGATTCACCCCTCCACTTT. Encoded protein: CASSIGAGWDSPLHF. Filled out from reference TRBV19 and TRBJ1-6, the complete variable domain reads DGGITQSPKYLFRKEGQNVTLSCEQNLNHDAMYWYRQDPGQGLRLIYYSQIVNDFQKGDIAEGYSVSREKKESFPLTVTSAQKNPTAFYLCASSIGAGWDSPLHFGNGTRLTVT.

This chain connects TRBV2 to TRBJ2-7, with D unresolved. This CDR3 has 14 residues. Trimming pared 3 bases from V and 2 bases from J, leaving 11 bases between. Per the germline V gene, CDR1 is SNHLY and CDR2 is FYNNEI. CDR3 sequence (DNA): TGTGCCAGCAGTGAGCGGCAGAGACCCTACGAGCAGTACTTC. Amino acids: CASSERQRPYEQYF. The full variable domain, its missing parts supplied by reference TRBV2 and TRBJ2-7, is EPEVTQTPSHQVTQMGQEVILRCVPISNHLYFYWYRQILGQKVEFLVSFYNNEISEKSEIFDDQFSVERPDGSNFTLKIRSTKLEDSAMYFCASSERQRPYEQYFGPGTRLTVT.

V and J are TRBV30 and TRBJ1-5, with D possibly matching TRBD1 (6 bases). Germline V gene data show CDR1 as GTSNPN and CDR2 as SVGIG (reference sequence). V lost 4 bases and J 2 bases, leaving 9 bases between the germline ends. The CDR3 sequence is 13 residues long. Here the CDR3 reads CAWTRQGNQPQHF. In nucleotides, the CDR3 is TGTGCCTGGACAAGACAGGGCAATCAGCCCCAGCATTTT.

The gene calls are TRBV3-1 (or the pseudogene TRBV3-2) and TRBJ2-1, with D perhaps TRBD2 (6 bases). CDR1 and CDR2 (germline): LGHDT, YNNKEL (reference sequence). CDR3 size: 15 residues. The ends were cut back, 4 bases at V and 0 bases at J, with 10 bases in the middle. For the CDR3, the DNA is TGTGCCAGCAGCCTTGGGACTCTCTCCTACAATGAGCAGTTCTTC. This sequence encodes CASSLGTLSYNEQFF.

J is TRBJ1-1 and V is TRBV7-9; perhaps TRBD1 as D (5 bases). The length of the CDR3 is 13 residues. Looked up from germline, CDR1 is SEHNR and CDR2 is FQNEAQ (reference sequence). V was cut by 5 bases and J by 3 bases, with 10 bases left in between. CDR3 protein: CASSARQYTEAFF. The DNA of the CDR3 is TGTGCCAGCAGCGCCCGACAGTACACTGAAGCTTTCTTT.

This chain joins TRBV5-1 and TRBJ2-3, with D perhaps matching TRBD1 (5 bases). With 0 bases removed from V and 3 bases from J, the gap between germline ends came to 8 bases. This CDR3 region has 14 residues. Germline CDR1 is SGHRS and CDR2 is YFSETQ. The CDR3 DNA follows: TGCGCCAGCAGCTTGGGAGCAGGGACAGATACGCAGTATTTT. It codes for CASSLGAGTDTQYF. Together with reference TRBV5-1 and TRBJ2-3, the CDR3 gives the full variable domain: KAGVTQTPRYLIKTRGQQVTLSCSPISGHRSVSWYQQTPGQGLQFLFEYFSETQRNKGNFPGRFSGRQFSNSRSEMNVSTLELGDSALYLCASSLGAGTDTQYFGPGTRLTVL.

The gene calls are TRBV30 and TRBJ2-7, with 8 nucleotides matching TRBD2. V dropped 5 bases and J dropped 3; count of bases not matched to a gene: 3. Germline V gene sequence: CDR1 GTSNPN, CDR2 SVGIG (reference sequence). This CDR3 region has 12 residues. CDR3 in DNA: TGTGCCTGGGGCCGGGGGGGCTACGAGCAGTACTTC. Its translation is CAWGRGGYEQYF.

This sequence joins TRBV3-1 (or the pseudogene TRBV3-2) and TRBJ1-2; maybe TRBD1 (5 bases). The CDR3 has 15 residues. Germline V CDR1 and CDR2: LGHDT, YNNKEL (reference sequence). With 0 bases removed from V and 6 bases from J, the gap between germline ends came to 14 bases. The CDR3 coding sequence is TGTGCCAGCAGCCAAGATGGCAGGGCTCCCAATGGCTACACCTTC. This encodes CASSQDGRAPNGYTF.

The chain combines TRBV3-1 (or the pseudogene TRBV3-2) with TRBJ2-1, with D possibly TRBD2 on 5 matching bases. Trimming took off 0 bases at V and 15 bases at J, with 15 bases between the two ends. Germline CDR1 is LGHDT and CDR2 is YNNKEL (reference sequence). The CDR3 is 13 residues long. In DNA form, the CDR3 reads TGTGCCAGCAGCCAAGAAGCCCCTCGGGGTGTGTTCTTC. The encoded protein is CASSQEAPRGVFF.

This clone appeared a single time. The rearrangement joins TRBV9 to TRBJ1-1; 7 nucleotides line up with TRBD1. Germline lookup yields CDR1 SGDLS and CDR2 YYNGEE. The CDR3 is 17 amino acids. The junction had 14 bases not matched to a gene; V was cut back by 0 bases and J by 6 bases. DNA for the CDR3: TGTGCCAGCAGCGTAGGCGGGACAGCCCACCCCGGGGCTGAAGCTTTCTTT. Encoded protein: CASSVGGTAHPGAEAFF.

The rearrangement links TRBV29-1 to TRBJ1-2; 8 positions agree with TRBD1. Germline CDR1 and CDR2: SQVTM and ANQGSEA. CDR3 length equals 16 residues. After removal of 7 bases from V and 4 bases from J, the junction contained 17 bases not matched to a gene. Written as DNA, the CDR3 is TGCAGCGCCGGACAGGGACCACTCACCGGGGGCTATGGCTACACCTTC. Protein product: CSAGQGPLTGGYGYTF.

V usage is TRBV6-2 or TRBV6-3 and J usage is TRBJ2-3; either TRBD1 or TRBD2 may fit D (8 bases each). V was pared by 6 bases and J by 4 bases, with 17 bases between. CDR3 length: 15 residues. Per the germline V gene, CDR1 is MNHEY and CDR2 is SVGEGT. CDR3 in amino acids: CASSPGGGRPDTQYF. CDR3 coding DNA: TGTGCCAGCAGCCCAGGGGGCGGGAGGCCAGATACGCAGTATTTT.

The chain couples TRBV6-5 to TRBJ1-2, with D possibly TRBD1 on 5 matching bases. CDR3 length: 14 residues. CDR1 is MNHEY, CDR2 SVGAGI, per germline. Trimming removed 10 bases at V and 8 bases at J, with 23 bases between. DNA for the CDR3: TGTGCCACCCGACCGGGGGGGTACCCCGGGGGCTACACCTTC. Translating gives CATRPGGYPGGYTF.

This clone has only one observation. The chain joins TRBV28 to TRBJ1-1; 11 positions agree with TRBD1. J gave up 4 bases and V 7 bases, and 17 bases lay outside the gene matches. The CDR3 length is 18 residues. Germline CDR1 and CDR2: MDHEN and SYDVKM. CDR3 nucleotide sequence: TGTGCCAGCACCCGGGCCCTGCTTTGGGGACAGGGGGGCACTGAAGCTTTCTTT. Translation: CASTRALLWGQGGTEAFF.

V gene TRBV14 combines with J gene TRBJ2-2; 7 bases are a match to TRBD2. V lost 1 base, J lost 3 bases, and 8 bases stayed unmatched. CDR3 size: 17 residues. Germline V lookup: CDR1 SGHDN, CDR2 FVKESK. CDR3 coding DNA: TGTGCCAGCAGCCAAGGACTGGCGGGAGTACACACCGGGGAGCTGTTTTTT. Translation gives CASSQGLAGVHTGELFF.

The chain links TRBV11-2 to TRBJ1-4; 7 nucleotides match TRBD1. The CDR3 is 15 amino acids. Trimming took 4 bases from V and 3 from J; bases not matched to a gene: 5. Germline V lookup: CDR1 SGHAT, CDR2 FQNNGV. The DNA for the CDR3 is TGTGCCAGCAGCTGGCACAGGGGTTCTAATGAAAAACTGTTTTTT. This gives the protein CASSWHRGSNEKLFF. The entire variable domain, with the rest obtained from reference TRBV11-2 and TRBJ1-4, is as follows: EAGVAQSPRYKIIEKRQSVAFWCNPISGHATLYWYQQILGQGPKLLIQFQNNGVVDDSQLPKDRFSAERLKGVDSTLKIQPAKLEDSAVYLCASSWHRGSNEKLFFGSGTQLSVL.

The chain recombines TRBV24-1 with TRBJ1-3; no firm D call. CDR1 and CDR2 from the germline V gene are KGHDR and SFDVKD. CDR3 size: 11 residues. With 12 bases removed from V and 1 base from J, the gap between germline ends came to 6 bases. This CDR3 is CAAQSGNTIYF. CDR3 sequence (DNA): TGTGCCGCCCAGTCTGGAAACACCATATATTTT.

The rearrangement uses TRBV2 and TRBJ2-7; 8 nucleotides align to TRBD1. The CDR3 consists of 14 residues. J lost 13 bases, V lost 3 bases, and 14 bases had no gene match. Germline CDR1 and CDR2: SNHLY and FYNNEI. This CDR3 is CASSEAPGQVRGYF. Written as DNA, the CDR3 is TGTGCCAGCAGTGAGGCCCCGGGACAGGTCCGAGGTTACTTC.

The CDR3 DNA sequence: TGTGCCAGCTCACCAGGGGGGGCTAGCAATCAGCCCCAGCATTTT. Its translation is CASSPGGASNQPQHF. The J gene is TRBJ1-5, the V gene TRBV18, with a possible D match to TRBD1 (6 bases). The germline V gene has CDR1 KGHSH and CDR2 LQKENI. The CDR3 totals 15 residues. V shed 2 bases and J shed 0 bases, with 8 bases lying between them. The full variable domain, completed using reference TRBV18 and TRBJ1-5, is NAGVMQNPRHLVRRRGQEARLRCSPMKGHSHVYWYRQLPEEGLKFMVYLQKENIIDESGMPKERFSAEFPKEGPSILRIQQVVRGDSAAYFCASSPGGASNQPQHFGDGTRLSIL.

The V and J genes are TRBV3-1 (or the pseudogene TRBV3-2) and TRBJ1-4; possibly TRBD1 for D (5 bases). This CDR3 is built from 14 residues. The V and J ends lost 5 bases and 8 bases respectively, with 15 bases between them. From germline, CDR1 is LGHDT and CDR2 YNNKEL (reference sequence). The CDR3 DNA sequence: TGTGCCAGCAGCAAGTGGGGGGGTAGGGAAAAACTGTTTTTT. Residues: CASSKWGGREKLFF.

V gene TRBV7-9 combines with J gene TRBJ2-5, with TRBD1 identical over 9 bases. The V segment lost 4 bases and the J segment 5 bases; nucleotides outside the gene matches: 8. The germline gives CDR1 SEHNR, CDR2 FQNEAQ (reference sequence). This CDR3 is built from 15 residues. The CDR3 loop is CASSSLQGAQETQYF. The CDR3 nucleotides are TGTGCCAGCAGCTCGCTACAGGGGGCTCAGGAGACCCAGTACTTC.

The chain employs TRBV3-1 (or the pseudogene TRBV3-2) and TRBJ2-2; 9 nucleotides align to TRBD2. With V trimmed by 1 base and J by 4 bases, 7 bases remained unmatched. Germline CDR1 LGHDT, CDR2 YNNKEL (reference sequence). The CDR3 is 17 residues long. The CDR3 DNA reads TGTGCCAGCAGCCAAGGAGCTAGCGGGGCCCTCACCGGGGAGCTGTTTTTT. Its translation is CASSQGASGALTGELFF.

The chain couples TRBV6-5 to TRBJ2-7; TRBD2 matches 9 bases. Per the germline V gene, CDR1 is MNHEY and CDR2 is SVGAGI. The J segment lost 6 bases and the V segment lost 5 bases, leaving 5 bases of the junction unmatched. This CDR3 is 13 amino acids long. The CDR3 bases are TGTGCCAGCAGTCCCCGGACTAGCGCCGAGCAGTACTTC. It translates to CASSPRTSAEQYF.

The chain is built from TRBV15 and TRBJ2-1; D possibly corresponds to TRBD1 (5 bases). V dropped 7 bases and J dropped 5 bases, with 9 bases sitting between them. The CDR3 consists of 12 residues. Per germline, CDR1 LNHNV and CDR2 YYDKDF (reference sequence). The CDR3 loop is CATTRTHNEQFF. CDR3 DNA: TGTGCCACCACCCGGACACACAATGAGCAGTTCTTC.